This T cell receptor (beta chain) was observed in a study of T cell responses to AZD1222 COVID-19 vaccine. Findings and caveats of the study: Close to half of spike-specific TCRs reportedly recognize unmutated variant regions.

Regarding this clone: As yet, its antigen is unknown.

This CDR3 has 17 amino acids. Germline CDR1 SGDLS, CDR2 YYNGEE. The ends lost 4 bases at V and 2 bases at J; junction bases unmatched: 13. Some clones are missing from TCRdb's copy, which holds only in-frame ones; the method was immunoSEQ multiplex PCR. In the table there are roughly 150,000 clones, 90% to 95% of which are singletons. Material: peripheral blood, obtained on day 0 of AZD1222 vaccination. The TCR sequence derives from an adult in good health. The J gene is TRBJ1-1, the V gene TRBV9; TRBD1 aligns across 8 bases. This CDR3 reads CASSPNFQGASNTEAFF. CDR3 in DNA: TGTGCCAGCAGCCCAAACTTCCAGGGGGCGTCCAACACTGAAGCTTTCTTT.